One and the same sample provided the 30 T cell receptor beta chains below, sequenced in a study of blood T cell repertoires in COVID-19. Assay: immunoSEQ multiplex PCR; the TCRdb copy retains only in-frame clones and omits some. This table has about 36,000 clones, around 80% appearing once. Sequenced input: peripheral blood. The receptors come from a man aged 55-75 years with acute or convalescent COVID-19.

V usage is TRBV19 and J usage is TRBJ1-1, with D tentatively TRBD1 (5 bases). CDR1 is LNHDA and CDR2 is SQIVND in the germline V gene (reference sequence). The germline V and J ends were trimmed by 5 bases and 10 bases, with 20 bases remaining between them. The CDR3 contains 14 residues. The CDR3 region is CASSPAGGRGVAFF. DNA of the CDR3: TGTGCCAGTAGTCCGGCGGGGGGTAGGGGCGTAGCTTTCTTT. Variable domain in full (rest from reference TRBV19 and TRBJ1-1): DGGITQSPKYLFRKEGQNVTLSCEQNLNHDAMYWYRQDPGQGLRLIYYSQIVNDFQKGDIAEGYSVSREKKESFPLTVTSAQKNPTAFYLCASSPAGGRGVAFFGQGTRLTVV.

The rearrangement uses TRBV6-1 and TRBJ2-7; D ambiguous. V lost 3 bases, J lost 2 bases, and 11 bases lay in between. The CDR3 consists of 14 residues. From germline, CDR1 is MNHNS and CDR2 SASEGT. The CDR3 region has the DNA TGTGCCAGCAGTGAGGATTGGGCCACCTACGAGCAGTACTTC. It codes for CASSEDWATYEQYF.

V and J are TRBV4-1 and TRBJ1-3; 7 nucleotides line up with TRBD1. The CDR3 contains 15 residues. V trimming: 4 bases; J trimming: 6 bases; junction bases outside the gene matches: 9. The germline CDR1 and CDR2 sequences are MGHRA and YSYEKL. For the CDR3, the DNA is TGCGCCAGCAGCCTTGGGACAGATGGTGTAAACACCATATATTTT. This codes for CASSLGTDGVNTIYF.

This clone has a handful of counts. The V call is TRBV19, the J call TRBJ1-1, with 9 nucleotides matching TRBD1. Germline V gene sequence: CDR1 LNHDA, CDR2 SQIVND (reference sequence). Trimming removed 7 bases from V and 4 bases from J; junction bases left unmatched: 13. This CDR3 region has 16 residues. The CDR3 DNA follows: TGTGCCAGTACTCTCATACCTGGACAGGGGATCACTGAAGCTTTCTTT. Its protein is CASTLIPGQGITEAFF.

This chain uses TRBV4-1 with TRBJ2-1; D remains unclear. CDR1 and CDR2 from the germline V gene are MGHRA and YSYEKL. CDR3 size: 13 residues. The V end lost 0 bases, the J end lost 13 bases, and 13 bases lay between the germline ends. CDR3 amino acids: CASSQETTERQFF. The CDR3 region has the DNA TGCGCCAGCAGCCAAGAAACGACTGAAAGACAGTTCTTC.

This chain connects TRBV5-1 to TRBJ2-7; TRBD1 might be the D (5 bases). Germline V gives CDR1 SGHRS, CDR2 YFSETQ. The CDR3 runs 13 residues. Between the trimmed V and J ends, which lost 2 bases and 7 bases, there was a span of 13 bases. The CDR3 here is CASSFDSLGEQYF. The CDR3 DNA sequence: TGCGCCAGCAGCTTCGACAGCCTAGGGGAGCAGTACTTC.

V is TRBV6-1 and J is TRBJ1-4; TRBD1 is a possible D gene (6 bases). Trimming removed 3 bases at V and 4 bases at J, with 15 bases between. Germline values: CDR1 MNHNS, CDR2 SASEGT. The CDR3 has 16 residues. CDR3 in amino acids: CASSDWGGAGNEKLFF. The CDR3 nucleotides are TGTGCCAGCAGTGATTGGGGGGGCGCAGGTAATGAAAAACTGTTTTTT.

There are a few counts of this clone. The CDR3 sequence is CASSDSGSDTDTQYF. Written as DNA, the CDR3 is TGCGCCAGCAGTGATAGCGGGAGTGACACAGATACGCAGTATTTT. V is TRBV10-1 and J is TRBJ2-3; 9 nucleotides agree with TRBD2. V trimming: 3 bases; J trimming: 2 bases; junction bases outside the gene matches: 3. This CDR3 has 15 residues. The germline gives CDR1 WNHNN, CDR2 SYGVQD (reference sequence).

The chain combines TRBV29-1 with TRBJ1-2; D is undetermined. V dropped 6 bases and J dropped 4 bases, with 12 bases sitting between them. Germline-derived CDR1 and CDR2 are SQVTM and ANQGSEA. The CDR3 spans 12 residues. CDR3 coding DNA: TGCAGCGTCTCCGTATCCTTCTATGGCTACACCTTC. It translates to CSVSVSFYGYTF.

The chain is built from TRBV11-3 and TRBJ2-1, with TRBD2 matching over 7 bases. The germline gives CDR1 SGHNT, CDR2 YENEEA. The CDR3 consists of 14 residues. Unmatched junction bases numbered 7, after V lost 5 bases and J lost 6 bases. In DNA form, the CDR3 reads TGTGCCAGCAGCCAGTGGACTAGTGGCAATGAGCAGTTCTTC. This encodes CASSQWTSGNEQFF.

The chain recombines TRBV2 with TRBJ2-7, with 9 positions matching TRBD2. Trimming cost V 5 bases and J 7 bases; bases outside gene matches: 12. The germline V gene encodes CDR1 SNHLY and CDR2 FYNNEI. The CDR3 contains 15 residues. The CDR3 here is CASSHYLAGEFEQYF. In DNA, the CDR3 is TGTGCCAGCAGTCACTATTTAGCGGGAGAGTTTGAGCAGTACTTC.

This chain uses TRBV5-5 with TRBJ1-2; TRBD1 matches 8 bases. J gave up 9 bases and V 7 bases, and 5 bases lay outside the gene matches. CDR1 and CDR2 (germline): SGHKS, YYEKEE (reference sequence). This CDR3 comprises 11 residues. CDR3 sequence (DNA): TGTGCCAGCGCGGACAGGGAACGCTACACCTTC. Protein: CASADRERYTF.

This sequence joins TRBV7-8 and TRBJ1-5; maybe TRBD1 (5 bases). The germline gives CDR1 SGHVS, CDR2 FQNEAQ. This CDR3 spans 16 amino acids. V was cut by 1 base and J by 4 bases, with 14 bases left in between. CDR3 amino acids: CASSLEGQGGNQPQHF. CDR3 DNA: TGTGCCAGCAGCTTAGAGGGGCAGGGTGGGAATCAGCCCCAGCATTTT.

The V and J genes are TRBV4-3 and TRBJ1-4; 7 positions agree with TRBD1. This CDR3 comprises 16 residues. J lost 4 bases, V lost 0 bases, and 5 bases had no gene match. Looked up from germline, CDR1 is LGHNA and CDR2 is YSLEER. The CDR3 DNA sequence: TGCGCCAGCAGCCAAGACAGGGGGACAAGTAATGAAAAACTGTTTTTT. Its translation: CASSQDRGTSNEKLFF.

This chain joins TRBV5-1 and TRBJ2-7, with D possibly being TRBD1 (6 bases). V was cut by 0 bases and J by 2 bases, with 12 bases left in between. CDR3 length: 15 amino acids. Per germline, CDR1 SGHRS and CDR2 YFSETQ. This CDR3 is CASSLETGSTYEQYF. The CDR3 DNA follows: TGCGCCAGCAGCTTGGAAACAGGGAGCACCTACGAGCAGTACTTC.

The CDR3 nucleotides are TGTGCCTGGAGTAACAGCAAAGAGACCCAGTACTTC. Its protein product is CAWSNSKETQYF. The chain has TRBV30 and TRBJ2-5; D not certain. Germline V gene sequence: CDR1 GTSNPN, CDR2 SVGIG (reference sequence). Trimming stripped 2 bases from V and 3 bases from J, with 7 bases between. The CDR3 has 12 amino acids.

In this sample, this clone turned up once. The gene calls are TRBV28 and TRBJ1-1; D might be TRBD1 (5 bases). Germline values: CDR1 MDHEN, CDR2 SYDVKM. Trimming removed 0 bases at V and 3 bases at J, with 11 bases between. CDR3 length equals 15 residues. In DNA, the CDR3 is TGTGCCAGCAGTTTATGGCAGGGAACAGACACTGAAGCTTTCTTT. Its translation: CASSLWQGTDTEAFF. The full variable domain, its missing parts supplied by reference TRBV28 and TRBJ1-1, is DVKVTQSSRYLVKRTGEKVFLECVQDMDHENMFWYRQDPGLGLRLIYFSYDVKMKEKGDIPEGYSVSREKKERFSLILESASTNQTSMYLCASSLWQGTDTEAFFGQGTRLTVV.

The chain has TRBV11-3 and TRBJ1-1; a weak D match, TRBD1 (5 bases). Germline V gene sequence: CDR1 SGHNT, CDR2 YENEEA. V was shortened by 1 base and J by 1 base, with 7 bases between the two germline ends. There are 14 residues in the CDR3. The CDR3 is CASSLVGGNTEAFF. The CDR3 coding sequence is TGTGCCAGCAGCTTAGTGGGGGGGAACACTGAAGCTTTCTTT.

CDR3 nucleotide sequence: TGCGCCAGCAGCTTGGAAGACAGGGACACTGAAGCTTTCTTT. It specifies CASSLEDRDTEAFF. The chain carries TRBV5-1 and TRBJ1-1; 7 positions match TRBD1. The J segment lost 3 bases and the V segment lost 0 bases, leaving 2 bases of the junction unmatched. This CDR3 comprises 14 residues. Looked up from germline, CDR1 is SGHRS and CDR2 is YFSETQ.

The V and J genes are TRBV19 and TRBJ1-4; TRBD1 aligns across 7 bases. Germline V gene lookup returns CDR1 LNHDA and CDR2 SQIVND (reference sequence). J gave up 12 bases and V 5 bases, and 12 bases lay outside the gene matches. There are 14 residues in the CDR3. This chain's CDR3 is CASSGTVPVRELFF. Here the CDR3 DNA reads TGTGCCAGTAGTGGGACAGTTCCTGTTAGAGAACTGTTTTTT.

The CDR3 nucleotides read TGTGCCAGCAGTTTAAAGCGGACCGGGGAGCTGTTTTTT. Protein product: CASSLKRTGELFF. The chain recombines TRBV12-3 or TRBV12-4 with TRBJ2-2, with a possible D match to TRBD2 (5 bases). The CDR3 spans 13 residues. V lost 2 bases, J lost 5 bases, and 6 bases lay in between.

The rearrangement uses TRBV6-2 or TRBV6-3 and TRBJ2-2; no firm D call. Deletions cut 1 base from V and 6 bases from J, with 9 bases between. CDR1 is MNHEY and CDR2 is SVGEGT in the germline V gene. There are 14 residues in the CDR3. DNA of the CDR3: TGTGCCAGCAGTTACTTGAGAGTTGCCGGGGAGCTGTTTTTT. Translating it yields CASSYLRVAGELFF.

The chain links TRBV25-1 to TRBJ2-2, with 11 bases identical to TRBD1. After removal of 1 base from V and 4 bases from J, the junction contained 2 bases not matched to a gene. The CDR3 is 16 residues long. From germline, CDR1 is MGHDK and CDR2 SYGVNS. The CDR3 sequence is CASSEWGTGGTGELFF. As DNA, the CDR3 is TGTGCCAGCAGTGAATGGGGGACAGGGGGCACCGGGGAGCTGTTTTTT. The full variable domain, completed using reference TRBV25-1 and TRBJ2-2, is EADIYQTPRYLVIGTGKKITLECSQTMGHDKMYWYQQDPGMELHLIHYSYGVNSTEKGDLSSESTVSRIRTEHFPLTLESARPSHTSQYLCASSEWGTGGTGELFFGEGSRLTVL.

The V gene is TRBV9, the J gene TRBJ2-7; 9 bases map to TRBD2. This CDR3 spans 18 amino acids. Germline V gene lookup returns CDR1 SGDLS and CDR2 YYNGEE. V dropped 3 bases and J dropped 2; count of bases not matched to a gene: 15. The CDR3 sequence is CASSARDRMGGGAYEQYF. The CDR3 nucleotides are TGTGCCAGCAGCGCCCGGGATAGGATGGGCGGGGGGGCCTACGAGCAGTACTTC. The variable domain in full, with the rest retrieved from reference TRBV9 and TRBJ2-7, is DSGVTQTPKHLITATGQRVTLRCSPRSGDLSVYWYQQSLDQGLQFLIQYYNGEERAKGNILERFSAQQFPDLHSELNLSSLELGDSALYFCASSARDRMGGGAYEQYFGPGTRLTVT.

CDR3 protein: CASSVGWSSSYEQYF. The CDR3 bases are TGTGCCAGCAGCGTAGGTTGGAGCAGCTCCTACGAGCAGTACTTC. The chain has TRBV9 and TRBJ2-7; D not certain. CDR3 length: 15 amino acids. V was pared by 0 bases and J by 0 bases, with 10 bases between. CDR1 is SGDLS, CDR2 YYNGEE, per germline.

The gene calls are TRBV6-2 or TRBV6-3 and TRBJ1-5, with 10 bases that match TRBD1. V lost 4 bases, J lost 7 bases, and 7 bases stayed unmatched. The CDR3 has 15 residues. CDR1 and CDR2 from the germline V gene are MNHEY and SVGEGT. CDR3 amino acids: CASSWTGGSGQPQHF. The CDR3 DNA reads TGTGCCAGCAGTTGGACAGGGGGGTCAGGGCAGCCCCAGCATTTT.

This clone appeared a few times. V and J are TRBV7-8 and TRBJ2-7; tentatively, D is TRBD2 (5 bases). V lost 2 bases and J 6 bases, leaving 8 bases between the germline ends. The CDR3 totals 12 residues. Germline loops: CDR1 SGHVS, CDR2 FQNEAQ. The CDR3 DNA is TGTGCCAGCAGCTTAAGTAGCGCCGAGCAGTACTTC. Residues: CASSLSSAEQYF.

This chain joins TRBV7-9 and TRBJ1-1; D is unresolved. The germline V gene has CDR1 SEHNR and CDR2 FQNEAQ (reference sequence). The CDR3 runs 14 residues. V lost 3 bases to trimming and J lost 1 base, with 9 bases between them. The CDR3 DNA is TGTGCCAGCAGCTTGTCGGGAAAGAACACTGAAGCTTTCTTT. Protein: CASSLSGKNTEAFF.

The CDR3: CASSRLDRVVSSFNAFF. The CDR3 DNA sequence: TGTGCCAGCAGTCGCCTCGACAGGGTTGTTTCCTCGTTCAATGCTTTCTTT. The chain links TRBV6-6 to TRBJ1-1, with 7 bases identical to TRBD1. The CDR3 length is 17 residues. Germline CDR1 MNHNY, CDR2 SVGAGI (reference sequence). V gave up 5 bases and J gave up 11 bases; unmatched junction bases: 23.

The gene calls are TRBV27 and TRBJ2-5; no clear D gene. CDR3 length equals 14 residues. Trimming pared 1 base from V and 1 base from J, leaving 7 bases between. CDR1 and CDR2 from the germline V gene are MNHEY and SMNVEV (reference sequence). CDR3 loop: CASSLFPFQETQYF. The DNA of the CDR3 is TGTGCCAGCAGTTTATTCCCCTTCCAAGAGACCCAGTACTTC.